Listed here is a single T cell receptor (beta chain). Its target is not known. The CDR3 has 14 amino acids. The trim removed 7 bases at V and 5 bases at J, leaving 4 bases unmatched. Germline V lookup: CDR1 KGHDR, CDR2 SFDVKD. This sample is drawn from a study of T cell repertoires in cytomegalovirus infection. Study outcomes and limitations: CMV carriers having the relevant HLA were flagged by cumulative public TCR beta family frequency.

In TCRdb, the reads were re-called with MiXCR into one record per CDR3 protein. Found here are roughly 720,000 distinct CDR3 sequences, roughly 35% of them singletons; the top ten hold about 2.8%. The sequenced material came from PBMCs. The genes are TRBV24-1 and TRBJ2-2; 9 nucleotides match TRBD1. The source is a human donor in good health (CMV status not recorded). Some clones in this sample may be carry-over from other donors' samples. CDR3 sequence: CATSEQGATGELFF. CDR3 DNA sequence: TGTGCCACCAGCGAACAGGGGGCTACCGGGGAGCTGTTTTTT.